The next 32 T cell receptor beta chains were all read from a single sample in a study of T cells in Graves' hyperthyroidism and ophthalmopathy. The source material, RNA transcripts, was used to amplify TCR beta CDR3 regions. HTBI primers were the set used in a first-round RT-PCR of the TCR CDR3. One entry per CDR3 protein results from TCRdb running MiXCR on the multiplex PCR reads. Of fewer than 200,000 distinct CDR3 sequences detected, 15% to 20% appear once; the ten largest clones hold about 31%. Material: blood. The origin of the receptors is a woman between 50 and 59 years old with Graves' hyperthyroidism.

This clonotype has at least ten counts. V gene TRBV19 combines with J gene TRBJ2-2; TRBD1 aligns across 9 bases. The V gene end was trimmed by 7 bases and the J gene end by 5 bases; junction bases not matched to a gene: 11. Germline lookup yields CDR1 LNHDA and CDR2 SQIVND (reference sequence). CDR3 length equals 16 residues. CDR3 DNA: TGTGCCAGTACCCCTCCCGGACAGGGGAGGACCGGGGAGCTGTTTTTT. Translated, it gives CASTPPGQGRTGELFF.

For the CDR3, the DNA is TGTGCCGCAAGGACAGAAAATGGCTACACCTTC. It specifies CAARTENGYTF. The chain joins TRBV6-1 to TRBJ1-2; D may be TRBD1 (6 bases). Germline V gives CDR1 MNHNS, CDR2 SASEGT. Trimming stripped 11 bases from V and 6 bases from J, with 13 bases between. The CDR3 is 11 amino acids.

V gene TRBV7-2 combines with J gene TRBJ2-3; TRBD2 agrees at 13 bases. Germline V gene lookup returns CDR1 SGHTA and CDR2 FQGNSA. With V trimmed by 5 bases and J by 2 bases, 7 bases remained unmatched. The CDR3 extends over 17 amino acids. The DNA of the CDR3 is TGTGCCAGCAGCCGCCTCGGGACTAGCGGGAACACAGATACGCAGTATTTT. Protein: CASSRLGTSGNTDTQYF. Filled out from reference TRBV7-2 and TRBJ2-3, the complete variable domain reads GAGVSQSPSNKVTEKGKDVELRCDPISGHTALYWYRQSLGQGLEFLIYFQGNSAPDKSGLPSDRFSAERTGGSVSTLTIQRTQQEDSAVYLCASSRLGTSGNTDTQYFGPGTRLTVL.

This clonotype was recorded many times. The chain's CDR3 is CSARRGTNQPQHF. CDR3 nucleotides: TGCAGTGCTAGAAGGGGCACGAATCAGCCCCAGCATTTT. The chain links TRBV20-1 to TRBJ1-5; D is possibly TRBD1 (5 bases). The V end was cut by 2 bases, the J end by 4 bases, with 9 bases between. This CDR3 has 13 residues. Looked up from germline, CDR1 is DFQATT and CDR2 is SNEGSKA (reference sequence).

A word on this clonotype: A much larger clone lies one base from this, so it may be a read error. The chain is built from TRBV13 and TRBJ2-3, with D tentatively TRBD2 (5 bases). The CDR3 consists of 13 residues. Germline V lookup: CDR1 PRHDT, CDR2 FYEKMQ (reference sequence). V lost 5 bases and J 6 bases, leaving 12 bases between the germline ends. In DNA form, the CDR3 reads TGTGCCAGCAGCCCCTTTCGGAGGGATACGCAGTATTTT. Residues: CASSPFRRDTQYF.

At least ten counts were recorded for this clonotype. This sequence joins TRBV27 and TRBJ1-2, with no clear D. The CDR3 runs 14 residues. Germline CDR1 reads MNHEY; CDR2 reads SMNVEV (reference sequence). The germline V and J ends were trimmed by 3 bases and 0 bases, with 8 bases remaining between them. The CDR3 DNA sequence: TGTGCCAGCAGTTTCGGATATTCTAACTATGGCTACACCTTC. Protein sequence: CASSFGYSNYGYTF.

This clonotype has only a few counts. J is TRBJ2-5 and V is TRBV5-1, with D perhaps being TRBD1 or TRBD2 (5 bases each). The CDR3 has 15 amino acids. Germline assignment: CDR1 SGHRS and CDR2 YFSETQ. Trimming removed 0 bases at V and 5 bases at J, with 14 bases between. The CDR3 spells CASSLGGVGRETQYF. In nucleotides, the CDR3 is TGCGCCAGCAGCTTGGGAGGGGTCGGCCGGGAGACCCAGTACTTC.

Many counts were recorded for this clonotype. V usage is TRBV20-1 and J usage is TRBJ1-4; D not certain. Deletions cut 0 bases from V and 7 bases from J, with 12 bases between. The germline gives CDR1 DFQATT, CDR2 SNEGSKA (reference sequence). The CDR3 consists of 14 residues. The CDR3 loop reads CSARDWRVPEKLFF. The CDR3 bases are TGCAGTGCTAGAGATTGGAGGGTCCCTGAAAAACTGTTTTTT.

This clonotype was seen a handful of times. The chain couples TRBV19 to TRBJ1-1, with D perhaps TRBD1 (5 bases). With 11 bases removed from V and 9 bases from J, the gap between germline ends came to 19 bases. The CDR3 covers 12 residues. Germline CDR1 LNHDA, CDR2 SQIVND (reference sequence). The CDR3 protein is CASLGVSAQAFF. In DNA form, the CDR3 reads TGTGCCTCCCTGGGGGTTTCGGCACAAGCTTTCTTT.

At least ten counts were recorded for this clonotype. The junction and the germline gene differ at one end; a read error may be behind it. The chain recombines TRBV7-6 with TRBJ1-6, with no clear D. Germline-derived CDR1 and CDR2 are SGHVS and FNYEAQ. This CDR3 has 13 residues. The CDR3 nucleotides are TGTGCCAGCAGCCTTACTTATAGTTCACCCCTCCACTTT. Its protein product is CASSLTYSSPLHF.

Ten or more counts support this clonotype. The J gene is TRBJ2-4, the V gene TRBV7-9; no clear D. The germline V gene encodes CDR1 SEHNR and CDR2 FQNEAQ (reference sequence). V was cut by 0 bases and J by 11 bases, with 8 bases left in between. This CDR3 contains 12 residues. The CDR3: CASSLADGLQYF. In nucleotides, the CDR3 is TGTGCCAGCAGCTTAGCGGATGGTCTTCAGTACTTC.

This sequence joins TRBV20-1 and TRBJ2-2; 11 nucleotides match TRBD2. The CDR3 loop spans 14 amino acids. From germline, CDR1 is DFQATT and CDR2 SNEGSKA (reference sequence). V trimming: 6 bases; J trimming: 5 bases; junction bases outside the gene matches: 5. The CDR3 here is CSAPGLAETGELFF. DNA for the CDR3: TGCAGTGCCCCGGGACTAGCGGAAACCGGGGAGCTGTTTTTT.

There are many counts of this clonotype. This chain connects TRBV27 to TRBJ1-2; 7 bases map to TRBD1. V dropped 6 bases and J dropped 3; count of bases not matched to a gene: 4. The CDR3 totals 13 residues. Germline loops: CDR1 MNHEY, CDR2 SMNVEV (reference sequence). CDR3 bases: TGTGCCAGCAGCTGGGGGACAGACTATGGCTACACCTTC. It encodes CASSWGTDYGYTF.

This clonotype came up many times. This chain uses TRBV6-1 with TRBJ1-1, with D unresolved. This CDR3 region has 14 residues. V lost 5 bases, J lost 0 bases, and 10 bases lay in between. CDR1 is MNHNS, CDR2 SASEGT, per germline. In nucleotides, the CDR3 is TGTGCCAGCAGTTACACGCTCATGAACACTGAAGCTTTCTTT. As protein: CASSYTLMNTEAFF.

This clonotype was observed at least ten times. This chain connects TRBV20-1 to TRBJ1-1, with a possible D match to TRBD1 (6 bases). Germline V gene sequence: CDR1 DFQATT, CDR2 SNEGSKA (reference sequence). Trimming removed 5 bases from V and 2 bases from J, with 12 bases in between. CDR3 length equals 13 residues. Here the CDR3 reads CSAGRDINTEAFF. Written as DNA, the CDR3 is TGCAGTGCTGGACGGGACATCAACACTGAAGCTTTCTTT.

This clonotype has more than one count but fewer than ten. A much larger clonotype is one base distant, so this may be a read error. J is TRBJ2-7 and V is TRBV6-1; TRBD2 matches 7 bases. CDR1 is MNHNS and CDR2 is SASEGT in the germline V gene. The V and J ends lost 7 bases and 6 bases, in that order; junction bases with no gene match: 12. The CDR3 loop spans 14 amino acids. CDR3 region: CASTAGRAPFEQYF. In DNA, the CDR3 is TGTGCCAGCACAGCGGGAAGAGCCCCCTTCGAGCAGTACTTC.

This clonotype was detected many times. CDR3 sequence reads: CASSLSDRSSYEQYF. CDR3 nucleotides: TGTGCCAGCAGCTTGTCGGACAGGAGCTCCTACGAGCAGTACTTC. V is TRBV5-6 and J is TRBJ2-7; TRBD1 matches 7 bases. The CDR3 length is 15 residues. Germline CDR1 is SGHDT and CDR2 is YYEEEE. V lost 1 base to trimming and J lost 0 bases; unmatched junction nucleotides: 4.

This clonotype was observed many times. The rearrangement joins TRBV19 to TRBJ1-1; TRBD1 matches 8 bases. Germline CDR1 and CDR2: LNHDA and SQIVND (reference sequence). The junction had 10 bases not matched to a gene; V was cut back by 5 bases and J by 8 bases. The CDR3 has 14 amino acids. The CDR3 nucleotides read TGTGCCAGTAGTCCCGGACAGGGTGTTCGGGAAGCTTTCTTT. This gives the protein CASSPGQGVREAFF.

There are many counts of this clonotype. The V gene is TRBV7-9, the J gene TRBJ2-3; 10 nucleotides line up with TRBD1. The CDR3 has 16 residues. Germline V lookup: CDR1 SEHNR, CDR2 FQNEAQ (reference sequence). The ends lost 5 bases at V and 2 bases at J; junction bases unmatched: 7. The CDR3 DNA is TGTGCCAGCAGCCAGGCCGGGACAGGGGTCACAGATACGCAGTATTTT. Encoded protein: CASSQAGTGVTDTQYF.

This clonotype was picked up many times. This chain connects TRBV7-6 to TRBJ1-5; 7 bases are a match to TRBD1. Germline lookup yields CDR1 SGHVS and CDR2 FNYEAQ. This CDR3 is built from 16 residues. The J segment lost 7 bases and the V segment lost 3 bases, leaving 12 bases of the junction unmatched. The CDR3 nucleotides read TGTGCCAGCAGCTTTCGGGCAGGGGGAGCTCTCCAGCCCCAGCATTTT. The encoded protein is CASSFRAGGALQPQHF.

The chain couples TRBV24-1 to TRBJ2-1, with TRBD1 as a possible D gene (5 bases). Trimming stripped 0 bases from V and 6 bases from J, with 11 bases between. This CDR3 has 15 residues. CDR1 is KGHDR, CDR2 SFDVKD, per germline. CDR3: CATSDLGQGGNEQFF. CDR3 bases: TGTGCCACCAGTGATTTGGGGCAGGGTGGCAATGAGCAGTTCTTC.

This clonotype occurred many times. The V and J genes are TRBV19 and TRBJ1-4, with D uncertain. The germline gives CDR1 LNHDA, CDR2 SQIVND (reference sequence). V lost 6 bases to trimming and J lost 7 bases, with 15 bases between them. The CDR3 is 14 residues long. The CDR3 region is CASRGPGSGEKLFF. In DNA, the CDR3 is TGTGCCAGTAGGGGTCCGGGCAGCGGTGAAAAACTGTTTTTT.

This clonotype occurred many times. CDR3 sequence reads: CATSRAGGRQPQHF. For the CDR3, the DNA is TGTGCCACCAGCAGAGCAGGGGGACGCCAGCCCCAGCATTTT. The genes are TRBV15 and TRBJ1-5, with 7 bases lining up with TRBD1. CDR3 length: 14 residues. Germline CDR1 and CDR2: LNHNV and YYDKDF (reference sequence). The junction had 4 bases not matched to a gene; V was cut back by 1 base and J by 7 bases.

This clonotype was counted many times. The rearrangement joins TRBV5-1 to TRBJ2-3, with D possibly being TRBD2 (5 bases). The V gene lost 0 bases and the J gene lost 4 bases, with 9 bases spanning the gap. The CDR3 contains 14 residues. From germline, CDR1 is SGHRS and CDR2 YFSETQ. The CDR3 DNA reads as TGCGCCAGCAGCTTGGCCGGGAACCCAGATACGCAGTATTTT. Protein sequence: CASSLAGNPDTQYF.

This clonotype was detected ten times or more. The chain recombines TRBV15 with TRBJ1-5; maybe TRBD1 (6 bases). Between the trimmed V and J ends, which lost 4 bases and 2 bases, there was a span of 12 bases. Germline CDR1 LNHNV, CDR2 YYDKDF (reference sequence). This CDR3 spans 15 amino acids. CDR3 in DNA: TGTGCCACCAGCATCACAGGGAGGGGCAATCAGCCCCAGCATTTT. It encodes CATSITGRGNQPQHF.

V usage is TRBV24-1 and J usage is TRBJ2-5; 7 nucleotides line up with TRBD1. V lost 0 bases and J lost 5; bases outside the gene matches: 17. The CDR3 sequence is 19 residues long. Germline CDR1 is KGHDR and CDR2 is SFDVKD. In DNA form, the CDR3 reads TGTGCCACCAGTGATTTGCCGGGACAGAGGGCGCCGGGAACCGAGACCCAGTACTTC. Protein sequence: CATSDLPGQRAPGTETQYF.

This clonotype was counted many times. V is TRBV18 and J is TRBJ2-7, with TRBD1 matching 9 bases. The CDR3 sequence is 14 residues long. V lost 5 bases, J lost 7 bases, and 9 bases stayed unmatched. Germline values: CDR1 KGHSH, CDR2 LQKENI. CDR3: CASSEGQGLGEQYF. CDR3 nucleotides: TGTGCCAGCTCAGAGGGACAGGGTCTTGGAGAGCAGTACTTC.

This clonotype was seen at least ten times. CDR3 in amino acids: CASSPRRKNEKLFF. In DNA form, the CDR3 reads TGTGCCAGTAGTCCGCGACGGAAAAATGAAAAACTGTTTTTT. The gene calls are TRBV19 and TRBJ1-4; no definite D call. The CDR3 totals 14 residues. Germline-derived CDR1 and CDR2 are LNHDA and SQIVND (reference sequence). V dropped 5 bases and J dropped 5 bases, with 12 bases sitting between them.

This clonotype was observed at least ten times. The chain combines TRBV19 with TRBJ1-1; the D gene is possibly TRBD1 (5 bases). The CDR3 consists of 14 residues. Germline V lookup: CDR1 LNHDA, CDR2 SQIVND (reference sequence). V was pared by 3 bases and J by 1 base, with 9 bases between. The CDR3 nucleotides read TGTGCCAGTAGTATGGGGGGACGGAACACTGAAGCTTTCTTT. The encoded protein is CASSMGGRNTEAFF.

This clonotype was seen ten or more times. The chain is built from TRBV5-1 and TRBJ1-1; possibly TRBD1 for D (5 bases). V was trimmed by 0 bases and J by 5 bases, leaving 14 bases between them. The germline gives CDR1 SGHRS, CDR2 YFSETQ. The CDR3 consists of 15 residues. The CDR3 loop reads CASSLVGGIITEAFF. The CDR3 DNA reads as TGCGCCAGCAGCTTGGTGGGGGGGATCATTACTGAAGCTTTCTTT.

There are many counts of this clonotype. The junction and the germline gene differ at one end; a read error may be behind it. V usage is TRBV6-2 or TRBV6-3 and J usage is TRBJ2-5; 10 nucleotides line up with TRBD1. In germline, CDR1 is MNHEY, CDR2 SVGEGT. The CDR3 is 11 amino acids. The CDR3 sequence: CASSYGTGEHF. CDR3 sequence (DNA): TGTGCCAGCAGTTACGGGACAGGGGAACACTTC.

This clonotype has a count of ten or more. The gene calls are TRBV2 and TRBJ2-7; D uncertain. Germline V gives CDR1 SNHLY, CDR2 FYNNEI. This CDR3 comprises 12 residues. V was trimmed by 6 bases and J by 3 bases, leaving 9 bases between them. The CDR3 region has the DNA TGTGCCAGCAGGGTTGTGGGCTACGAGCAGTACTTC. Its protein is CASRVVGYEQYF.